This note documents a single T cell receptor (beta chain) sequence. What it binds is not known. The length of the CDR3 is 15 residues. With V trimmed by 0 bases and J by 7 bases, 5 bases remained unmatched. Germline V gene sequence: CDR1 MNHEY, CDR2 SVGAGI. Assay used: immunoSEQ multiplex PCR; TCRdb lists only in-frame clones, some missing. The sample includes roughly 76,000 clones, about 88% of them seen just once. This specimen belongs to a study of OX40 agonist ivuxolimab in advanced cancers. Study information: The study enrolled dose-escalation patients with hepatocellular carcinoma, melanoma, renal cell or head and neck cancer. The group had a mean age of around 64 years, ranged from about 23 to 85, and was 82.7% male.

Sampling of blood occurred at baseline, cycle 4 day 1, and cycle 7 day 1. General study points: In general, CD8+ T cells held more expanded clones than CD4+ did, on average.

The sequence derives from an adult with an advanced solid tumor such as melanoma, head and neck, liver or kidney cancer. This sequence joins TRBV6-5 and TRBJ1-4; 7 bases are a match to TRBD1. The sequenced sample was CD4+ or CD8+ T cells sorted from blood, obtained in a trial of the OX40 agonist ivuxolimab. CDR3 loop: CASSYSGGLFEKLFF. The CDR3 region has the DNA TGTGCCAGCAGTTACTCAGGGGGCCTTTTTGAAAAACTGTTTTTT.